This T cell receptor beta chain was recorded in a study of blood T cell repertoires in COVID-19. This clone was picked up a small number of times. Germline values: CDR1 SNHLY, CDR2 FYNNEI. The CDR3 length is 14 residues. With 2 bases removed from V and 5 bases from J, the gap between germline ends came to 13 bases. Generated by immunoSEQ multiplex PCR, the TCRdb table keeps only in-frame clones and is missing some. Of under 250,000 clones in the sample, 75% to 85% are singletons; the top ten hold 5.5% to 7%. The sample consisted of peripheral blood. This sequence joins TRBV2 and TRBJ2-7, with D possibly matching TRBD2 (5 bases). The receptor comes from a middle-aged woman with COVID-19, enrolled during active disease. The DNA for the CDR3 is TGTGCCAGCAGTGAAAATCCGGACTTAGACGAGCAGTACTTC. It is translated as CASSENPDLDEQYF.